The clone carrying this T cell receptor (beta chain) was observed at least ten times. Its antigen is undetermined. Using RNA template, CDR3s of TCR alpha and beta were amplified with iRepertoire arm-PCR. For one-step reverse transcription and amplification, 100-400 ng of tissue mRNA or PBMC total RNA was used. MiXCR, run by TCRdb on the multiplex PCR reads, gives a single entry per CDR3 protein. Among about 140,000 distinct CDR3 sequences, about two fifths were seen once, and the ten largest hold around 20%. V was cut by 3 bases and J by 3 bases, with 10 bases left in between. The length of the CDR3 is 13 residues. Germline V gene lookup returns CDR1 DFQATT and CDR2 SNEGSKA (reference sequence). The sample is drawn from a study of glioma-infiltrating T cells. Study observations and caveats: Only very few CDR3 sequences appeared in both tissue and blood. Non-neoplastic patients had below-expected tissue-blood divergence, while all gliomas exceeded expectation.

The chain uses TRBV20-1 and TRBJ2-3; D is possibly TRBD2 (6 bases). The sequencing input was glioma tissue, nonneoplastic brain tissue, or PBMCs (not recorded which). The receptor comes from a human donor with low-grade glioma or glioblastoma, undergoing nonglioma brain surgery, or in good health (not recorded which). The DNA of the CDR3 is TGCAGTGCTAGCGGGAGCTTGACAGATACGCAGTATTTT. Translating gives CSASGSLTDTQYF.